This T cell receptor (beta chain) was sequenced in a study of naive and memory T cell subsets. Overall study results and limits: Naive repertoires, especially CD8, held a few larger clonotypes, possibly memory cells re-expressing CD45RA.

This clonotype occurred a few times. Antigen: not known. CDR3 length: 13 residues. The V end lost 2 bases, the J end lost 2 bases, and 9 bases lay between the germline ends. Germline CDR1 reads SQVTM; CDR2 reads ANQGSEA. CD4+ T cell IFNgamma after overnight CMV lysate exposure gave donor CMV status. The beta constant-region primer was an equimolar mix of two oligonucleotides covering TRBC1 and TRBC2. Nested alpha and beta constant-region primers with the SP2 primer drove four PCR rounds on ligated cDNA. A 12-nucleotide UMI and the SP2 primer were added to the cDNA 3' end by oligonucleotide ligation. A single record per CDR3 protein comes from TCRdb applying MiXCR to the UMI-ligation and nested PCR reads. The sample records around 140,000 distinct CDR3 sequences, about 20% being singletons.

J is TRBJ1-2 and V is TRBV29-1; a possible D gene is TRBD1 (5 bases). Sequenced material: naive CD4+ T cells from blood. The TCR comes from a human donor in good health. CDR3 coding DNA: TGCAGCGTTGAAACGGGGCCCAACTATGGCTACACCTTC. Encoded protein: CSVETGPNYGYTF.